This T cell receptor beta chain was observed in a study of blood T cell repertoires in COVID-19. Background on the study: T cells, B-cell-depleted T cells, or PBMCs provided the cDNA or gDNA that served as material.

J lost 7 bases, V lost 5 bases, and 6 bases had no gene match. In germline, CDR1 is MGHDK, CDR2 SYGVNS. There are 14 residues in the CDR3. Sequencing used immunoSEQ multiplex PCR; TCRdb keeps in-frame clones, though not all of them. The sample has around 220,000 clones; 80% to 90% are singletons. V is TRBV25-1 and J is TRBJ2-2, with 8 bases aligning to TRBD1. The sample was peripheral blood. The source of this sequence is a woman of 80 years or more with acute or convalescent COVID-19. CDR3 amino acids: CASSLSGQGGELFF. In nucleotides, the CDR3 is TGTGCCAGCAGTCTCTCTGGACAGGGCGGGGAGCTGTTTTTT.